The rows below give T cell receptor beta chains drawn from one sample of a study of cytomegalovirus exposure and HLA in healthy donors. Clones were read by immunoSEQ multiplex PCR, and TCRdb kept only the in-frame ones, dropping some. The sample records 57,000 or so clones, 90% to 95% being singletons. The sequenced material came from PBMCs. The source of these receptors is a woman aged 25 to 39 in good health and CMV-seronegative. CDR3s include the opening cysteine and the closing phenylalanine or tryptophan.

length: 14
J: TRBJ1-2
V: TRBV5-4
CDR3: CASSKVGQSYGYTF

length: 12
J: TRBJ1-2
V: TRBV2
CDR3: CATGGANYGYTF

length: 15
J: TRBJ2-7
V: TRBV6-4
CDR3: CASSDQAGVSYEQYF

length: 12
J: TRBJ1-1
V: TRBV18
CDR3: CASSPTRVEAFF

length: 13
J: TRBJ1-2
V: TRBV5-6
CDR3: CASSADRNYGYTF

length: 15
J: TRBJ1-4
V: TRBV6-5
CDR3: CASSYSGTGDEKLFF

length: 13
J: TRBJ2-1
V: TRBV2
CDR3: CASRLAGGYEQFF

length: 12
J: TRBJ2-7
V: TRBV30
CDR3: CASSVSSYEQYF

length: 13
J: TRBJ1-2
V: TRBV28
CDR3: CASSLVNSYGYTF

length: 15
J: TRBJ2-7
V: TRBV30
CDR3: CAWRRLAGGGYEQYF

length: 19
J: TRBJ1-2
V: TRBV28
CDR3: CASSFGFGQKTDSNYGYTF

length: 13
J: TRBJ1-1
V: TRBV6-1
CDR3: CASSTRQNTEAFF

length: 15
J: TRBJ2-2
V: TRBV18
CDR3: CASSPPSGGSGELFF

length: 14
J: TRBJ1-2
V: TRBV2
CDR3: CAAGGAFSNYGYTF

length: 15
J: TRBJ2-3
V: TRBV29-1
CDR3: CSATRSPQGTDTQYF

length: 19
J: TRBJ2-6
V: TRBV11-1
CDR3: CASSSGTGYRHSGANVLTF

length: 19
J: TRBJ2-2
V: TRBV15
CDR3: CATSLPGTGDFPSTGELFF

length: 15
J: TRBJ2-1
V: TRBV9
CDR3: CASSSGLAGINEQFF

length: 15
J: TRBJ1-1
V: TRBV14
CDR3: CASSQYNMLNTEAFF

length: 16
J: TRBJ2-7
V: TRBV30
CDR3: CAWSFLWQASSYEQYF

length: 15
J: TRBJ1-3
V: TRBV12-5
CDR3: CASGLGGSSGNTIYF

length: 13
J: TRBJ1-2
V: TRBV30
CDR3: CAWSSGTGLGYTF

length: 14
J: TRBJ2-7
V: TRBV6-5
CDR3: CASSTSSGVYEQYF

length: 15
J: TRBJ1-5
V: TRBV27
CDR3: CASRRTGGDVQPQHF

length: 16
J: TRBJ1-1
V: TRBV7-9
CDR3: CASMDAQGAGDTEAFF

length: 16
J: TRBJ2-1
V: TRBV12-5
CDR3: CASGWGGSGAYNEQFF

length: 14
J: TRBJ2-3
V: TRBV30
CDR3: CAWSVGAGPDTQYF

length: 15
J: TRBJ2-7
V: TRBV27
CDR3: CASSTLRRGSYEQYF

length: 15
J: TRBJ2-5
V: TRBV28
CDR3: CASSIEQGFGETQYF